The clone carrying this TCR beta chain was found many times. Isolated PBMCs totaled at least 6 million in each sample. This specimen belongs to a study of blood T cells in healthy people across ages. A second about 7 to 12 cycle PCR used barcoded and J-beta primers. Every cDNA was tagged by a template-switch adaptor with 12 random nucleotides. TCRdb fed the 5' RACE reads into MiXCR, producing one record per CDR3 protein. The sample carries under 2,000,000 distinct CDR3 sequences, around half recorded once. Germline V gene sequence: CDR1 SGHTA, CDR2 FQGNSA. This CDR3 is built from 13 residues. Trimming pared 3 bases from V and 7 bases from J, leaving 10 bases between.

Sequenced input: blood. This chain connects TRBV7-2 to TRBJ2-1, with a possible D match to TRBD1 (7 bases). This sequence originates from a woman between 35 and 50 years old in good health. As DNA, the CDR3 is TGTGCCAGCAGCTTCGCAGGGGGGAATGAGCAGTTCTTC. It translates to CASSFAGGNEQFF.